Presented here are 14 T cell receptor beta chains from one specimen sequenced in a study of CD8+ T cells in alopecia areata. Sorting of pooled cutaneous lymph node cells was based on CD4, CD8alpha, NKG2D, NKG2ACE and other markers. Sequencing relied on a cDNA template that was reverse transcribed from extracted RNA. TCRdb's table, derived via immunoSEQ multiplex PCR, lists solely in-frame clones and lacks some. This sample includes 270,000 or so clones with no singletons; its ten biggest clones take up less than 1.5%. The source material was CD4+ T cells sorted from a lymph node. The receptors come from a C3H/HeJ mouse with alopecia areata. MHC haplotype of the strain: H2-k.

Details on this clone: Mouse gene names and germline throughout. Read sequence stops 4 residues before the CDR3 end, and the germline J gene provides the missing end. The V and J genes are TRBV13-2 and TRBJ1-1; the D is unclear. The CDR3 has 12 amino acids. The V end lost 3 bases, the J end lost 4 bases, and 7 bases lay between the germline ends. CDR1 is NNHNN, CDR2 SYGAGS, per germline (reference sequence). CDR3 in amino acids: CASGARFTEVFF. Incomplete CDR3 DNA: TGTGCCAGCGGTGCTAGGTTCACA.

This clone was counted many times. Gene and germline names: mouse. The missing CDR3 end, 4 residues past where the read stops, is filled in from the germline J gene. The chain couples TRBV17 to TRBJ2-3, with 11 bases identical to TRBD2. V lost 3 bases and J lost 0; bases outside the gene matches: 2. The CDR3 has 16 amino acids. Germline-derived CDR1 and CDR2 are MNHDT and YYDKIL. The CDR3 spells CASSRGTGGSAETLYF. Incomplete CDR3 DNA: TGTGCTAGCAGTAGGGGGACTGGGGGTAGTGCAGAA.

This clone was recorded many times. Each gene name is a mouse one. The read is 4 residues too short to cover the CDR3 end, so that end is filled in from the germline J gene. The rearrangement joins TRBV17 to TRBJ2-2; a possible D gene is TRBD2 (7 bases). Germline lookup yields CDR1 MNHDT and CDR2 YYDKIL. The CDR3 covers 16 residues. The ends were cut back, 1 base at V and 0 bases at J, with 9 bases in the middle. CDR3 residues: CASSRVGGTNTGQLYF. CDR3 bases read: TGTGCTAGCAGTAGAGTGGGGGGCACAAACACCGGG.

This clone was recorded many times. All gene names here are mouse names. With the read ending 4 residues before the CDR3 end, the germline J gene is used to fill in that end. This chain joins TRBV17 and TRBJ2-5, with 7 bases fitting TRBD1. The CDR3 spans 14 residues. Trimming took 6 bases from V and 3 from J; bases not matched to a gene: 6. The germline gives CDR1 MNHDT, CDR2 YYDKIL. The CDR3 bases that were read are TGTGCTAGCAGGGACAGGAGGAGGCAAGAC. This sequence encodes CASRDRRRQD. The entire CDR3 sequence reads CASRDRRRQDTQYF.

The table lists this clone with a few counts. Gene names are mouse gene names. The CDR3 is cut off 4 residues early in the read; its end comes from the germline J gene. The chain employs TRBV13-1 and TRBJ2-3, with 10 bases that match TRBD1. The CDR3 totals 15 residues. V lost 5 bases and J lost 0; bases outside the gene matches: 3. In germline, CDR1 is NSHNY, CDR2 SYGAGN. The CDR3 loop is CASSRDRGSAETLYF. The DNA read from the CDR3 is TGTGCCAGCAGCCGGGACAGGGGAAGTGCAGAA.

In this sample, this clone turned up a few times. Mouse gene names apply. The read stops 4 residues short of the end of the CDR3; the missing end is completed from the germline J gene. The V and J genes are TRBV19 and TRBJ2-7; D unclear. Deletions cut 2 bases from V and 0 bases from J, with 9 bases between. Germline-derived CDR1 and CDR2 are FNHDT and SITEND (reference sequence). This CDR3 has 14 amino acids. This chain's CDR3 is CASSIPVSSYEQYF. Partial CDR3 DNA: TGTGCCAGCAGTATCCCAGTGAGCTCCTAT.

Worth noting for this clone: The genes and germline here are from mouse. Coverage ceases 4 residues before the CDR3 finishes, and the germline J gene fills in the end. This chain uses TRBV13-1 with TRBJ2-7, with 12 bases matching TRBD2. Germline CDR1 and CDR2: NSHNY and SYGAGN. The CDR3 runs 13 residues. The chain's CDR3 is CASSGDWGDEQYF. CDR3 bases read: TGTGCCAGCAGTGGGGACTGGGGGGAT.

This clone was observed a few times. Any gene name here is a mouse gene name. The observed sequence ends 4 residues before the CDR3 terminus, with the missing tail filled in from the germline J gene. This chain connects TRBV1 to TRBJ2-1; 12 bases are a match to TRBD2. V was clipped by 4 bases and J by 3 bases; unmatched bases: 1. Germline V gene data show CDR1 as NSQYPW and CDR2 as LRSPGD (reference sequence). This CDR3 spans 15 amino acids. This chain's CDR3 is CTCSGLGGRYAEQFF. The DNA read from the CDR3 is TGCACCTGCAGTGGACTGGGGGGGCGCTATGCT.

Worth noting for this clone: Any gene name here is a mouse gene name. The CDR3 end lies 4 residues beyond the end of the read and is filled in from the germline J gene. The genes are TRBV31 and TRBJ1-2; D uncertain. The germline V gene has CDR1 GKSSPN and CDR2 SITVG. V lost 0 bases, J lost 2 bases, and 4 bases lay in between. This CDR3 is built from 12 residues. The CDR3 region is CAWSLVNSDYTF. Incomplete CDR3 DNA: TGTGCCTGGAGTCTCGTCAACTCC.

This clone was detected a few times. Each gene name is a mouse one. The read falls 4 residues short of the CDR3 end, and the missing part is taken from the germline J gene. This chain links TRBV3 with TRBJ2-5, with 9 bases that match TRBD1. The germline V gene has CDR1 SNHLY and CDR2 FYNGKV (reference sequence). This CDR3 is 15 amino acids long. Incomplete CDR3 DNA: TGTGCCAGCAGCCTCGGGACAGGGAGGGGAGAC. It encodes CASSLGTGRGD. The complete CDR3 sequence is CASSLGTGRGDTQYF.

Details on this clone: These gene names are mouse names. The CDR3 end is not reached by the read, which stops 4 residues before it; the germline J gene fills it in. V is TRBV1 and J is TRBJ2-7; a weak D match, TRBD1 (5 bases). V gave up 0 bases and J gave up 3 bases, with 9 bases separating them. There are 14 residues in the CDR3. Germline assignment: CDR1 NSQYPW and CDR2 LRSPGD (reference sequence). The CDR3 sequence is CTCSADRGVYEQYF. Partial CDR3 DNA: TGCACCTGCAGTGCAGATAGAGGGGTCTAT.

This clone was seen at least ten times. Genes here carry mouse names. The CDR3 end falls 4 residues outside the read, so it is completed with the germline J gene. The chain has TRBV13-1 and TRBJ1-2, with D tentatively TRBD1 (5 bases). The CDR3 is 15 amino acids. Germline loops: CDR1 NSHNY, CDR2 SYGAGN. V lost 1 base to trimming and J lost 0 bases, with 10 bases between them. The CDR3 DNA, read in part, is TGTGCCAGCAGTGATAGCCAGGGATCAAACTCC. Amino acids: CASSDSQGSNS. The entire CDR3 reads CASSDSQGSNSDYTF.

This clone has a handful of counts. Gene labels here are mouse ones. The read stops 4 residues short of the end of the CDR3; the missing end is completed from the germline J gene. The V and J genes are TRBV13-2 and TRBJ1-2; 10 positions agree with TRBD1. This CDR3 contains 16 residues. Germline V lookup: CDR1 NNHNN, CDR2 SYGAGS (reference sequence). With 0 bases clipped from V and 3 bases from J, the junction kept 5 bases outside the gene matches. The CDR3 region is CASGDARGTGDSDYTF. The CDR3 bases that were read are TGTGCCAGCGGTGATGCTAGAGGGACAGGGGACTCC.

This clone was observed a few times. Gene names and germline match the mouse. The CDR3 extends 4 residues past the end of the read, so its final part is completed from the germline J gene. The chain carries TRBV13-1 and TRBJ2-1, with D hard to call. In germline, CDR1 is NSHNY, CDR2 SYGAGN. V lost 5 bases and J 0 bases, leaving 12 bases between the germline ends. This CDR3 has 15 amino acids. CDR3 in amino acids: CASSPGAYNYAEQFF. The CDR3 DNA, read in part, is TGTGCCAGCAGCCCTGGCGCCTATAACTATGCT.